A selection of T cell receptor beta chains follows, all from one sample in a study of radiotherapy plus CTLA-4 blockade in lung cancer. Sequenced by immunoSEQ multiplex PCR; TCRdb stores in-frame clones only, minus some. The table includes 40,000 to 45,000 clones, more than 65% detected once. Here the sequenced sample was peripheral blood, taken from a patient treated with radiotherapy plus ipilimumab. These receptors all stem from a human donor with non-small cell lung cancer who had stable disease on radiotherapy plus ipilimumab. CDR3s include the opening cysteine and the closing phenylalanine or tryptophan. Each record gives: clone size, V gene, D gene, J gene, CDR3 protein, CDR3 DNA. The D gene is left open where the match is weak. Rows may omit the clone size; those that give it use once, few, many or a size class.

>NA|TRBV10-1|TRBD1|TRBJ1-1
CASKRDRATEAFF
TGCGCCAGCAAGCGAGACAGGGCTACTGAAGCTTTCTTT
>NA|TRBV5-6|NA|TRBJ2-7
CASSLLTWGVAYEQYF
TGTGCCAGCAGCTTACTGACGTGGGGAGTAGCCTACGAGCAGTACTTC
>few|TRBV5-5|NA|TRBJ2-5
CASSLTGRQETQYF
TGTGCCAGCAGCTTGACAGGGAGACAAGAGACCCAGTACTTC
>NA|TRBV20-1|NA|TRBJ2-5
CSALPGETQYF
TGCAGTGCTCTTCCGGGGGAGACCCAGTACTTC
>NA|TRBV2|TRBD1|TRBJ1-2
CASRSRDRGQGYTF
TGTGCCAGCCGGTCCCGGGACAGGGGGCAGGGCTACACCTTC
>NA|TRBV4-1|NA|TRBJ1-2
CASSQGMGIIYGYTF
TGCGCCAGCAGCCAAGGCATGGGCATAATCTATGGCTACACCTTC
>NA|TRBV27|TRBD2|TRBJ2-5
CASSFRGGVHQETQYF
TGTGCCAGCAGTTTCCGGGGGGGGGTACACCAAGAGACCCAGTACTTC
>NA|TRBV7-2|TRBD1|TRBJ2-7
CASSRDRDREQYF
TGTGCCAGCAGTCGGGACAGGGACCGCGAGCAGTACTTC
>NA|TRBV4-1|TRBD2|TRBJ2-3
CASSQANGLGERSTQYF
TGCGCCAGCAGCCAAGCAAACGGACTAGGTGAGCGTAGTACGCAGTATTTT
>NA|TRBV5-6|TRBD1|TRBJ1-2
CASSYKGQDYGYTF
TGTGCCAGCAGCTACAAAGGACAGGACTATGGCTACACCTTC
>once|TRBV2|NA|TRBJ1-1
CASSALGVQLAFF
TGTGCCAGCAGCGCCCTAGGGGTTCAACTAGCTTTCTTT
>once|TRBV5-1|NA|TRBJ2-5
CASSFFGGGETQYF
TGCGCCAGCAGCTTTTTCGGGGGTGGAGAGACCCAGTACTTC
>once|TRBV15|TRBD1|TRBJ2-2
CATSSWTGGSFPGELFF
TGTGCCACCAGCAGCTGGACAGGGGGCTCCTTCCCCGGGGAGCTGTTTTTT
>NA|TRBV9|TRBD1|TRBJ2-7
CASSVADRGLGEQYF
TGTGCCAGCAGCGTGGCAGACAGGGGGCTAGGCGAGCAGTACTTC
>NA|TRBV11-2|NA|TRBJ1-4
CASSLVGGEKLFF
TGTGCCAGCAGCTTAGTAGGAGGGGAAAAACTGTTTTTT
>NA|TRBV27|NA|TRBJ1-5
CASSLARGSNQPQHF
TGTGCCAGCAGTTTAGCCAGGGGAAGCAATCAGCCCCAGCATTTT
>NA|TRBV19|TRBD1|TRBJ1-1
CASTGDRGRPKDTEAFF
TGTGCCAGTACCGGGGACAGGGGCCGCCCTAAGGACACTGAAGCTTTCTTT
>NA|TRBV7-9|NA|TRBJ1-1
CASSLTAEGAFF
TGTGCCAGCAGCTTAACGGCGGAGGGGGCTTTCTTT
>NA|TRBV11-3|TRBD2|TRBJ2-5
CASSLGGGSRETQYF
TGTGCCAGCAGCTTAGGGGGAGGGTCACGGGAGACCCAGTACTTC
>NA|TRBV13|NA|TRBJ2-4
CASSSGNPNIQYF
TGTGCCAGCAGCTCCGGGAACCCAAACATTCAGTACTTC
>few|TRBV5-8|NA|TRBJ2-2
CASSLGTHVTGELFF
TGTGCCAGCAGCCTGGGGACACATGTCACCGGGGAGCTGTTTTTT
>NA|TRBV6-1|TRBD1|TRBJ1-5
CASSRQGGNQPQHF
TGTGCCAGCAGTAGACAGGGTGGGAATCAGCCCCAGCATTTT
>NA|TRBV18|NA|TRBJ2-1
CASSQIRDIEQFF
TGTGCCAGCTCACAAATCCGGGACATCGAGCAGTTCTTC
>NA|TRBV7-2|TRBD1|TRBJ2-7
CASSTSGTGLSYEQYF
TGTGCCAGCAGCACCTCCGGGACAGGGTTATCCTACGAGCAGTACTTC
>once|TRBV6-5|TRBD1|TRBJ1-6
CASRQGQGGSPLHF
TGTGCCAGCAGGCAGGGACAGGGGGGTTCACCCCTCCACTTT
>NA|TRBV19|NA|TRBJ1-1
CASTRNFPRGTEAFF
TGTGCCAGTACCCGGAATTTTCCTAGAGGGACTGAAGCTTTCTTT
>few|TRBV30|NA|TRBJ2-2
CAWSVARFTGELFF
TGTGCCTGGAGTGTGGCGAGGTTCACCGGGGAGCTGTTTTTT
>NA|TRBV29-1|NA|TRBJ1-3
CSVEDRGSSGNTIYF
TGCAGCGTTGAAGATCGCGGGAGCTCTGGAAACACCATATATTTT
>once|TRBV12-5|NA|TRBJ2-1
CASGPSSYNEQFF
TGTGCTAGTGGACCGAGCTCCTACAATGAGCAGTTCTTC
>NA|TRBV11-3|TRBD1|TRBJ2-5
CASSASRNQGARETQYF
TGTGCCAGCAGCGCTAGCCGCAATCAGGGGGCGAGGGAGACCCAGTACTTC
>NA|TRBV4-1|TRBD2|TRBJ2-7
CASSQGTSGGSLFYEQYF
TGCGCCAGCAGCCAAGGTACTAGCGGGGGTTCGTTGTTCTACGAGCAGTACTTC
>few|TRBV6-6|TRBD1|TRBJ1-6
CASSFGQGNSPLHF
TGTGCCAGCAGTTTCGGACAGGGTAATTCACCCCTCCACTTT
>NA|TRBV30|NA|TRBJ1-1
CAWSDQGRFSRDTEAFF
TGTGCCTGGAGTGATCAGGGTCGGTTTTCTCGGGACACTGAAGCTTTCTTT
>NA|TRBV19|NA|TRBJ2-1
CASRGSSSYNEQFF
TGTGCCAGTAGGGGGAGTAGCTCCTACAATGAGCAGTTCTTC
>NA|TRBV7-2|NA|TRBJ2-5
CASSSGRGKTQYF
TGTGCCAGCAGCTCCGGCAGGGGCAAGACCCAGTACTTC
>NA|TRBV19|NA|TRBJ1-1
CASSPDTRNTEAFF
TGTGCCAGTAGTCCAGATACAAGAAACACTGAAGCTTTCTTT
>NA|TRBV4-1|NA|TRBJ1-1
CASSQGSAGRTEAFF
TGCGCCAGCAGCCAAGGGTCAGCAGGGCGGACTGAAGCTTTCTTT
>NA|TRBV5-1|NA|TRBJ2-7
CASSLGGGAQYF
TGCGCCAGCAGCTTGGGGGGTGGGGCCCAGTACTTC
>NA|TRBV9|NA|TRBJ2-3
CASRATGGRSDTQYF
TGTGCCAGCAGAGCTACGGGGGGCCGGTCAGATACGCAGTATTTT
>once|TRBV2|TRBD1|TRBJ1-5
CASRSDRYSNQPQHF
TGTGCCAGCAGATCGGACAGGTATAGCAATCAGCCCCAGCATTTT
>NA|TRBV5-6|NA|TRBJ2-3
CASSFGRRSTDTQYF
TGTGCCAGCAGCTTTGGGAGACGGAGCACAGATACGCAGTATTTT
>once|TRBV28|TRBD1|TRBJ1-6
CASSAQGNYNSPLHF
TGTGCCAGCAGCGCACAGGGGAATTATAATTCACCCCTCCACTTT
>NA|TRBV6-5|TRBD1|TRBJ2-5
CASSYLRTGGGETQYF
TGTGCCAGCAGTTACTTGCGGACAGGGGGCGGGGAGACCCAGTACTTC
>NA|TRBV10-3|NA|TRBJ1-3
CAISESSGRRSGNTIYF
TGTGCCATCAGTGAGTCTAGCGGCCGCCGCTCTGGAAACACCATATATTTT
>NA|TRBV6-6|NA|TRBJ1-2
CASSPGTPVGYTF
TGTGCCAGCAGTCCAGGGACACCCGTTGGCTACACCTTC
>once|TRBV11-3|TRBD1|TRBJ1-3
CASSQDRGPGNTIYF
TGTGCCAGCAGCCAAGACAGGGGGCCTGGAAACACCATATATTTT
>NA|TRBV30|NA|TRBJ1-2
CAWSVPVTSYTF
TGTGCCTGGAGTGTTCCTGTGACAAGCTACACCTTC
>NA|TRBV5-6|TRBD2|TRBJ2-7
CASSLRGGLYGVSREQYF
TGTGCCAGCAGCTTGAGGGGAGGGTTGTACGGAGTTTCGCGCGAGCAGTACTTC
>few|TRBV4-3|NA|TRBJ1-1
CASSQESLNTEAFF
TGCGCCAGCAGCCAAGAGTCCTTAAACACTGAAGCTTTCTTT
>NA|TRBV6-5|NA|TRBJ2-1
CASSFSSAGNYNEQFF
TGTGCCAGCAGTTTCTCCTCGGCAGGGAACTACAATGAGCAGTTCTTC
>NA|TRBV10-3|TRBD1|TRBJ1-1
CAIRKDRLKNTEAFF
TGTGCCATCAGAAAGGACAGGCTCAAGAACACTGAAGCTTTCTTT
>NA|TRBV7-9|NA|TRBJ1-1
CASSLSPGQGSTEAFF
TGTGCCAGCAGCTTAAGCCCTGGGCAGGGCAGCACTGAAGCTTTCTTT
>NA|TRBV10-3|NA|TRBJ2-1
CAISSVNEQFF
TGTGCCATCAGTAGCGTAAATGAGCAGTTCTTC
>few|TRBV19|NA|TRBJ2-5
CASSHIGRGRGGETQYF
TGTGCCAGTAGCCATATAGGGCGGGGGCGCGGAGGAGAGACCCAGTACTTC
>once|TRBV11-2|NA|TRBJ2-7
CASSLATREDSEQYF
TGTGCCAGCAGCTTAGCGACCCGGGAGGACAGCGAGCAGTACTTC
>NA|TRBV2|TRBD2|TRBJ2-3
CASSGASGGTDTQYF
TGTGCCAGCAGTGGAGCTAGCGGGGGAACAGATACGCAGTATTTT
>NA|TRBV27|TRBD1|TRBJ2-1
CATLTGSYEQFF
TGTGCCACCCTGACAGGGAGCTATGAGCAGTTCTTC
>NA|TRBV2|NA|TRBJ1-5
CASRLTQPQHF
TGTGCCAGCAGACTTACCCAGCCCCAGCATTTT
>NA|TRBV29-1|TRBD1|TRBJ1-5
CSVQGAGGGQPQHF
TGCAGCGTTCAGGGGGCGGGTGGTGGTCAGCCCCAGCATTTT